This T cell receptor beta chain was sequenced for a study of T-cell memory formation after mild COVID-19. Study in general: TCR clusters were mostly donor specific. Study-wide results and caveats: Those CD4+ clones that contracted were mainly in CM and EM (CD8+ ones in EMRA). Later expanders leaned toward CD4+, whereas clones contracting from day 15 to 85 were balanced CD4/CD8.

This clonotype was counted a few times. Its antigen is not identified. The germline V gene encodes CDR1 MNHEY and CDR2 SMNVEV (reference sequence). The CDR3 extends over 13 amino acids. Trimming cost V 0 bases and J 12 bases, with 13 bases left between them. In TCRdb, the 5' RACE reads were re-called with MiXCR into one record per CDR3 protein. The sample shows fewer than 60,000 distinct CDR3 sequences, 25% to 30% of them seen only once. The sequenced sample consisted of PBMCs or a T cell subset sorted from them (not recorded which). The V and J genes are TRBV27 and TRBJ2-3, with D perhaps TRBD1 (6 bases). This clonotype was sampled from a man aged 18 to 35 who had mild COVID-19 (a few samples of this study predate the infection). Cell type and time point are not known. Written as DNA, the CDR3 is TGTGCCAGCAGTTTATCTTCCAGGGGACCCCAGTATTTT. Its protein product is CASSLSSRGPQYF.